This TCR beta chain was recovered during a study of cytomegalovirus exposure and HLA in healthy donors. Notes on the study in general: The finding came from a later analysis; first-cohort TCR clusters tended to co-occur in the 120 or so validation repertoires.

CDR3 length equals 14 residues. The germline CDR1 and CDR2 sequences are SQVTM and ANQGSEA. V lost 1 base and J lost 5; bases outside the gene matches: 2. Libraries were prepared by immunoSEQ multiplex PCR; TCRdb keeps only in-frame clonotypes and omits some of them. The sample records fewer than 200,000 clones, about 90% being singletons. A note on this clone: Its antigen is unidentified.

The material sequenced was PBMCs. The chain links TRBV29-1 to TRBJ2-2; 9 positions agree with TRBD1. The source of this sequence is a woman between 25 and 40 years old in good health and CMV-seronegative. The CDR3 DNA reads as TGCAGCGTTGAAGCCGGGACAGGGACCGGGGAGCTGTTTTTT. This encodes CSVEAGTGTGELFF.